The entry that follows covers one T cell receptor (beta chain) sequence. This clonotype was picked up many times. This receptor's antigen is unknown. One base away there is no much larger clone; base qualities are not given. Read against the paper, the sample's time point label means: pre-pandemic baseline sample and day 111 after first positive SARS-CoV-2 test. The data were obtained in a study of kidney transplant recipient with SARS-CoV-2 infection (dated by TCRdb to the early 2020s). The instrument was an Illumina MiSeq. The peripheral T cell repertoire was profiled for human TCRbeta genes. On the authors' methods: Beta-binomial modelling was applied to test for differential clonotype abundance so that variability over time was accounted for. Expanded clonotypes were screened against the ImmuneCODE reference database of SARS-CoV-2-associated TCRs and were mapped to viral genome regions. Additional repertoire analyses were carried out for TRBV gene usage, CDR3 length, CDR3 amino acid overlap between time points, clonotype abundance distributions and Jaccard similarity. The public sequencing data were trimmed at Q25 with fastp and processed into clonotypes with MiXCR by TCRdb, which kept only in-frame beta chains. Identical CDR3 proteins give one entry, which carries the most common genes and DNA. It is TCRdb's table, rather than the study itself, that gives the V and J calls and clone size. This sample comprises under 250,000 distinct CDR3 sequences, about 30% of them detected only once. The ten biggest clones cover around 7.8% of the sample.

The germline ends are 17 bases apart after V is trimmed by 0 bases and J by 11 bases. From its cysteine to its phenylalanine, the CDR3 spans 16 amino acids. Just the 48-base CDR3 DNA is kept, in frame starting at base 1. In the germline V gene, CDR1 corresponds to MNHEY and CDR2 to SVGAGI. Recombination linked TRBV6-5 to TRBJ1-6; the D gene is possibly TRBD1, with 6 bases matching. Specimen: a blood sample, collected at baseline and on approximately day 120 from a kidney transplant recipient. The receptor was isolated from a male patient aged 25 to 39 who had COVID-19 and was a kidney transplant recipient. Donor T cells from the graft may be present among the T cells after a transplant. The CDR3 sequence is CASSYSGAIVKPPLHF. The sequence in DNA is TGTGCCAGCAGTTACTCGGGGGCGATTGTCAAACCACCCCTCCACTTT.